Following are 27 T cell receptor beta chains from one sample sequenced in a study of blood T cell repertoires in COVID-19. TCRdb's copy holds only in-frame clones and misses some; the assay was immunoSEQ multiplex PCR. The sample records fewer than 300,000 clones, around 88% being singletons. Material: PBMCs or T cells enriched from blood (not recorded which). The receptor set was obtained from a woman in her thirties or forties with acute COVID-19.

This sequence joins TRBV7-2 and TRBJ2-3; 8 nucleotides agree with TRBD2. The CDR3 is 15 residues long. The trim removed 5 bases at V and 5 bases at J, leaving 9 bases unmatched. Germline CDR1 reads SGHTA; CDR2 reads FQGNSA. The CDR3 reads CASSLRAGVKDTQYF. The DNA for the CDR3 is TGTGCCAGCAGCCTACGAGCGGGAGTCAAAGATACGCAGTATTTT.

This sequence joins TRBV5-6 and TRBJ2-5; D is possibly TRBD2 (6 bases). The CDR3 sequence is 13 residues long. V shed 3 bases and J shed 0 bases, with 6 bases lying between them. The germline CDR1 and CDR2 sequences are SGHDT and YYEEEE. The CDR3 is CASSSGDQETQYF. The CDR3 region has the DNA TGTGCCAGCAGCTCGGGGGACCAAGAGACCCAGTACTTC.

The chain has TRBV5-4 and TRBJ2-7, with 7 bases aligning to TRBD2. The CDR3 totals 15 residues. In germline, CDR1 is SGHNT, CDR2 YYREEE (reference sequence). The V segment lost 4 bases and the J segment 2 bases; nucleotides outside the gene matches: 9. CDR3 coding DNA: TGTGCCAGCAGCCCCGGGCGGGAGAGTCCCTACGAGCAGTACTTC. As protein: CASSPGRESPYEQYF.

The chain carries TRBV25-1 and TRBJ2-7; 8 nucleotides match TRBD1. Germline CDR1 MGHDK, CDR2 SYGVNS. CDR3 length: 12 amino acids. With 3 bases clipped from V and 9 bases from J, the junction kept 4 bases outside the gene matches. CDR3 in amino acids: CASSETGDGQYV. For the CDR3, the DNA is TGTGCCAGCAGTGAGACAGGGGACGGGCAGTACGTC.

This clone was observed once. Here the CDR3 reads CASQDSNGRETQYF. The DNA for the CDR3 is TGTGCCAGCCAAGACTCCAATGGGAGGGAGACCCAGTACTTC. J is TRBJ2-5 and V is TRBV27; maybe TRBD2 (6 bases). The CDR3 runs 14 residues. With 8 bases removed from V and 5 bases from J, the gap between germline ends came to 18 bases. Germline CDR1 reads MNHEY; CDR2 reads SMNVEV (reference sequence).

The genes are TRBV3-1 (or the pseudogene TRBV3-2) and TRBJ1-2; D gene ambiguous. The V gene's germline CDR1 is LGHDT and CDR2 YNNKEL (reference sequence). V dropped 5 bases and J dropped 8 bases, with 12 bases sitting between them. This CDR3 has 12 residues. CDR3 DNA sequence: TGTGCCAGCAGCTCGGGGAATGGGGGCTACACCTTC. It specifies CASSSGNGGYTF.

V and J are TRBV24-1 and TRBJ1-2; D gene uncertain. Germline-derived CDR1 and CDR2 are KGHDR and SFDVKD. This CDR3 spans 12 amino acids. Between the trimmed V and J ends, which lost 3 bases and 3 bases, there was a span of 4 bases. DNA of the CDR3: TGTGCCACCAGTGATAACTACTATGGCTACACCTTC. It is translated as CATSDNYYGYTF.

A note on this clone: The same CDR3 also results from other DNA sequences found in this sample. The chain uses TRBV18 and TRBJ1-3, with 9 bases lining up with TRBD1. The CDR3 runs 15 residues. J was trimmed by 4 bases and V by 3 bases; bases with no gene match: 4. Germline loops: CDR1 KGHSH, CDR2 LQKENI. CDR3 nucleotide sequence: TGTGCCAGCTCACCGGGACAGGGTGGAGGAAACACCATATATTTT. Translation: CASSPGQGGGNTIYF.

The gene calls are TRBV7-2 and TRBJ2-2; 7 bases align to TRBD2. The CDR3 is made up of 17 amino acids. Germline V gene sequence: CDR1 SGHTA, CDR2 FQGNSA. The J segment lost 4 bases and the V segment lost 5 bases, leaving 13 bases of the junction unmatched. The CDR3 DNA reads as TGTGCCAGCAGCCCCCCCGGGGGAGGGCCCGGCACCGGGGAGCTGTTTTTT. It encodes CASSPPGGGPGTGELFF.

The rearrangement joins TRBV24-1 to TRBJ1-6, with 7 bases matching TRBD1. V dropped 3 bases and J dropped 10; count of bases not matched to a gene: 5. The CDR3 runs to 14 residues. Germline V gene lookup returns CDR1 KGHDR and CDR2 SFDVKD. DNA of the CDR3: TGTGCCACCAGTGATACGAACAGGGGCTCACCCCTCCACTTT. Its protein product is CATSDTNRGSPLHF.

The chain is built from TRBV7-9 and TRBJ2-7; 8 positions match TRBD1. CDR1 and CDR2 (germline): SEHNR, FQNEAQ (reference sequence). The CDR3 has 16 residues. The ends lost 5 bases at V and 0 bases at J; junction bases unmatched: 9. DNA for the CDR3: TGTGCCAGCAGCCCCAGGACAGGGACGAGCTCCTACGAGCAGTACTTC. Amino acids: CASSPRTGTSSYEQYF.

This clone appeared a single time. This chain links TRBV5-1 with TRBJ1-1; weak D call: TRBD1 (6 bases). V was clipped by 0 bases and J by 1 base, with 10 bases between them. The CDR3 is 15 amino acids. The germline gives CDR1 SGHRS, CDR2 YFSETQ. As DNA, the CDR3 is TGCGCCAGCAGCTTGGCCGGCAGGGGGAACACTGAAGCTTTCTTT. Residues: CASSLAGRGNTEAFF. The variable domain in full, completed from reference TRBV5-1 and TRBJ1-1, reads KAGVTQTPRYLIKTRGQQVTLSCSPISGHRSVSWYQQTPGQGLQFLFEYFSETQRNKGNFPGRFSGRQFSNSRSEMNVSTLELGDSALYLCASSLAGRGNTEAFFGQGTRLTVV.

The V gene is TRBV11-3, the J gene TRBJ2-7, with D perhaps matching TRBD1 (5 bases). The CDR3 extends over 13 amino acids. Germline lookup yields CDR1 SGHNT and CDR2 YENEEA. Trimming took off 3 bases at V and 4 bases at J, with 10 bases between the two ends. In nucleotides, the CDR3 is TGTGCCAGCAGCTTCCAGGGCCCTTACGAGCAGTACGTC. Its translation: CASSFQGPYEQYV.

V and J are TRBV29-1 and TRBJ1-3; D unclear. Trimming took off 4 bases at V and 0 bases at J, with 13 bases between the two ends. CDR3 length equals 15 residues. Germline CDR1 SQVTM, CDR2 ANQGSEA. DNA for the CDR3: TGCAGCGTTGCCCAGGCCTACTCCTCTGGAAACACCATATATTTT. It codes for CSVAQAYSSGNTIYF.

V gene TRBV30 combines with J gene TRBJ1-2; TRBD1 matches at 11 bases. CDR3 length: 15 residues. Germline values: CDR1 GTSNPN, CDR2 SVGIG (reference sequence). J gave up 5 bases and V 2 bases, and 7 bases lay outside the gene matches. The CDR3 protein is CAWSLRTGGVYGYTF. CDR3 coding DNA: TGTGCCTGGAGTCTAAGGACAGGGGGCGTTTATGGCTACACCTTC.

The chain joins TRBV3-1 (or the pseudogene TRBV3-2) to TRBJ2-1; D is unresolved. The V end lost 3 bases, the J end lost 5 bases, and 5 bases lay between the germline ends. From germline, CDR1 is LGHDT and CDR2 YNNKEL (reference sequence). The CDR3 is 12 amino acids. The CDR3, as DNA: TGTGCCAGCAGCCACACTGACAATGAGCAGTTCTTC. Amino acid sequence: CASSHTDNEQFF.

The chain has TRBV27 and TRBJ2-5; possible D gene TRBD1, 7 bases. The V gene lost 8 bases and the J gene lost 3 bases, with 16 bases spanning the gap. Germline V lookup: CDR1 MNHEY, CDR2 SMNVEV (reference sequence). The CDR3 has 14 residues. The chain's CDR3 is CASRRGTGEETQYF. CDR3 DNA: TGTGCCAGCCGGAGGGGAACAGGGGAAGAGACCCAGTACTTC.

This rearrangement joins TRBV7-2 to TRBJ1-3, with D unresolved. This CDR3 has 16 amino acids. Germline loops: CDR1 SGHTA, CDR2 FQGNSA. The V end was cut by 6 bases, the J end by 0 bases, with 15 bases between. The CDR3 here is CASSSQPADSGNTIYF. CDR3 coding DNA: TGTGCCAGCAGTTCCCAACCCGCGGACTCTGGAAACACCATATATTTT.

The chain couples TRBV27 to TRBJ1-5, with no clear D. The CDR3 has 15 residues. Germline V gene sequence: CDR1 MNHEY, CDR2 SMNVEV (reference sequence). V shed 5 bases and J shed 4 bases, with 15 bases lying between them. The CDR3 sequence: CASSPGDTPNQPQHF. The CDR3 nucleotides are TGTGCCAGCAGTCCCGGTGACACTCCTAATCAGCCCCAGCATTTT.

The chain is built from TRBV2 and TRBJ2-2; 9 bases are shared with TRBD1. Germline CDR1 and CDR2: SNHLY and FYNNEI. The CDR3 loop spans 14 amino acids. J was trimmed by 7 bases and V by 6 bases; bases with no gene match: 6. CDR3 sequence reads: CASRGQGGGGELFF. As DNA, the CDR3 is TGTGCCAGCAGGGGACAGGGAGGTGGCGGGGAGCTGTTTTTT. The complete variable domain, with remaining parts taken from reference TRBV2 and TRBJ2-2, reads EPEVTQTPSHQVTQMGQEVILRCVPISNHLYFYWYRQILGQKVEFLVSFYNNEISEKSEIFDDQFSVERPDGSNFTLKIRSTKLEDSAMYFCASRGQGGGGELFFGEGSRLTVL.

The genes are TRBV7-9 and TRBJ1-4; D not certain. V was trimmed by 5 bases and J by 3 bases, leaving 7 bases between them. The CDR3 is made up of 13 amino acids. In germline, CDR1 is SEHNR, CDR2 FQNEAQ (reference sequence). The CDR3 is CASSPRANEKLFF. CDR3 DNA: TGTGCCAGCAGCCCCCGGGCTAATGAAAAACTGTTTTTT.

The CDR3 DNA reads as TGTGCCAGCAGTGACCCGGGGGCAGGGGGCGGTTTTGGCTACACCTTC. As protein: CASSDPGAGGGFGYTF. V usage is TRBV6-1 and J usage is TRBJ1-2; 8 nucleotides line up with TRBD1. Germline CDR1 and CDR2: MNHNS and SASEGT. V lost 3 bases and J lost 7; bases outside the gene matches: 13. The CDR3 consists of 16 residues.

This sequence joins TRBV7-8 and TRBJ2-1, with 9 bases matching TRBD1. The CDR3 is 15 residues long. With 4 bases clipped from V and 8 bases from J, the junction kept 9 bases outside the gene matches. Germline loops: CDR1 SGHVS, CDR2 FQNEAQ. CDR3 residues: CASSWGTGFVHEQFF. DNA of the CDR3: TGTGCCAGCAGCTGGGGGACAGGGTTCGTCCATGAGCAGTTCTTC.

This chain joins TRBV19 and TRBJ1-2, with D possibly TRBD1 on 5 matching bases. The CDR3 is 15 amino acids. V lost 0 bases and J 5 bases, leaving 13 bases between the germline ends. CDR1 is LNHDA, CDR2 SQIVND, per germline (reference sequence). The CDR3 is CASSIDEGVDYGYTF. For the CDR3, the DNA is TGTGCCAGTAGTATAGATGAAGGGGTGGATTATGGCTACACCTTC.

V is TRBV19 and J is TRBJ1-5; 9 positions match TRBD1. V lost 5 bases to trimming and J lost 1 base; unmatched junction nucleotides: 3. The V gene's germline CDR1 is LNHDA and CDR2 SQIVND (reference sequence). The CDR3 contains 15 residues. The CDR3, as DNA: TGTGCCAGTAGTTTTGGGACAGGGAGCAATCAGCCCCAGCATTTT. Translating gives CASSFGTGSNQPQHF.

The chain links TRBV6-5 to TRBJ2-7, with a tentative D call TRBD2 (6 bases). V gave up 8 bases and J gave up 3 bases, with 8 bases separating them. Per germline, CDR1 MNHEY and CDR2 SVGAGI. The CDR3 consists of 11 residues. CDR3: CASGRNYEQYF. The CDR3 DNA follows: TGTGCCAGCGGGAGGAACTACGAGCAGTACTTC.

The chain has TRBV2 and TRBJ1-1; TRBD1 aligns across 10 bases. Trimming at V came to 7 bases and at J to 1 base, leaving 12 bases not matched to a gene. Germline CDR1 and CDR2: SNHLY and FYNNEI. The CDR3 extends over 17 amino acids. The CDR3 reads CASNLRPGQGKNTEAFF. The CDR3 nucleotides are TGTGCCAGCAACCTTAGACCGGGACAGGGGAAGAACACTGAAGCTTTCTTT.